This entry features one T cell receptor beta chain sequence. Its target is unknown. The data were taken from a study of cytomegalovirus exposure and HLA in healthy donors. Overall study: The same platform as the approximately 670 first-cohort repertoires was used for the 90 to 150 validation repertoires, a later analysis reported.

Germline V gene lookup returns CDR1 SGHRS and CDR2 YFSETQ. The CDR3 is 18 residues long. J was trimmed by 9 bases and V by 4 bases; bases with no gene match: 16. Repertoires were generated with immunoSEQ multiplex PCR, while TCRdb's copy carries only in-frame clones and drops some. The table includes over 100,000 clones, about nine tenths detected once. Notes on the study in general: In vitro experiments confirmed that three CMV-associated chains were specific for CMV antigens.

The sequencing sample was made of PBMCs. The sequence derives from a woman aged 18 to 35 in good health and CMV-seronegative. J is TRBJ2-3 and V is TRBV5-1; 14 nucleotides agree with TRBD2. The chain's CDR3 is CASSVTSGRAGALRTQYF. The CDR3 DNA sequence: TGCGCCAGCAGCGTGACTAGCGGGAGGGCCGGGGCCCTTCGCACGCAGTATTTT.